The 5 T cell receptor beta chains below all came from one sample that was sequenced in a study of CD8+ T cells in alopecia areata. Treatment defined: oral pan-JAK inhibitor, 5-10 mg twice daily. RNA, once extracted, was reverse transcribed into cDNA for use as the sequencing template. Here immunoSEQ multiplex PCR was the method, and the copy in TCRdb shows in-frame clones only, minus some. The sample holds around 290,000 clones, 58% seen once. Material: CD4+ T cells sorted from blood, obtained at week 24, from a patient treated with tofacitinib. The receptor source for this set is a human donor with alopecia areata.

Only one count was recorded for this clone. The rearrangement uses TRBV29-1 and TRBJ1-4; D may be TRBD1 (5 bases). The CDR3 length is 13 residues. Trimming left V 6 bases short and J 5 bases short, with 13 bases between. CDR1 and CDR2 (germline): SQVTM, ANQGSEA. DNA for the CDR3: TGCAGCGTCCGGGACGGGGGAAATGAAAAACTGTTTTTT. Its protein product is CSVRDGGNEKLFF. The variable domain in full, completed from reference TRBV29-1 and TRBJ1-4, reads SAVISQKPSRDICQRGTSLTIQCQVDSQVTMMFWYRQQPGQSLTLIATANQGSEATYESGFVIDKFPISRPNLTFSTLTVSNMSPEDSSIYLCSVRDGGNEKLFFGSGTQLSVL.

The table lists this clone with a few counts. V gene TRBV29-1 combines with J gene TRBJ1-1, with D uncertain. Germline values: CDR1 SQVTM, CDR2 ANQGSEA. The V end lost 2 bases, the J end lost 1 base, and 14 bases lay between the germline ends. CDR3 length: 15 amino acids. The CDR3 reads CSVERFPSKNTEAFF. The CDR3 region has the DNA TGCAGCGTTGAACGCTTCCCTTCTAAGAACACTGAAGCTTTCTTT.

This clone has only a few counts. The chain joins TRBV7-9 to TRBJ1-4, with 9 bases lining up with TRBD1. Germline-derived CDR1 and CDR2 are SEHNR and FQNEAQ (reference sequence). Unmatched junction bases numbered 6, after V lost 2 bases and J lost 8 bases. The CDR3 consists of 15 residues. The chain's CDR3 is CASSLRTGGIEKLFF. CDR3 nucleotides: TGTGCCAGCAGCTTACGAACAGGGGGCATCGAAAAACTGTTTTTT.

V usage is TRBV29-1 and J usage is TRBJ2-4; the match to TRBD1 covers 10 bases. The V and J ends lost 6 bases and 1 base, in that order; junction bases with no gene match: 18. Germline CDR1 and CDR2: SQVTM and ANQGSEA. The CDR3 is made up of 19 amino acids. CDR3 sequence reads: CSVSRRDRGRRMAKNIQYF. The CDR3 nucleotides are TGCAGCGTCAGCCGCCGGGACAGGGGACGACGTATGGCCAAAAACATTCAGTACTTC.

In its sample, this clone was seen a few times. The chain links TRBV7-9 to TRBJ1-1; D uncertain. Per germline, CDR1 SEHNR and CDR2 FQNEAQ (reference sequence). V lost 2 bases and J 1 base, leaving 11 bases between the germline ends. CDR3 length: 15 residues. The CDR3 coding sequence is TGTGCCAGCAGCTTATTGTATGAGGGGAACACTGAAGCTTTCTTT. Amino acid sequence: CASSLLYEGNTEAFF.